A single sample gave rise to the 32 T cell receptor beta chains below, sequenced in a study of cytomegalovirus exposure and HLA in healthy donors (dated by TCRdb to 2016 to 2017). Libraries were constructed by the immunoSEQ multiplex PCR assay. A mixture of 60 forward primers for TCR Vbeta segments and 13 reverse primers for TCR Jbeta segments was used in the multiplex PCR. TCRdb provides this immuneACCESS table in a form limited to in-frame rearrangements. Some clones are lacking; in checked studies, under half of them reflect an unresolved V gene, and why the rest are absent is not known. For this sample there are 120,000 to 150,000 clones; about four fifths appear just once. Clones ranked in the top ten supply about 3.4% of the sample. The material sequenced was PBMCs. The receptors here all came from a female donor in good health and CMV-seronegative.

The chain carries TRBV12-5 and TRBJ2-1; D gene ambiguous. This CDR3 is 13 amino acids long. The germline CDR1 and CDR2 sequences are LGHNT and FRNRAP. Trimming left V 1 base short and J 5 bases short, with 6 bases between. The CDR3 DNA reads TGTGCTAGTGGTTTGGCGGAGCACAATGAGCAGTTCTTC. The encoded protein is CASGLAEHNEQFF.

This chain links TRBV7-2 with TRBJ2-5, with D hard to call. Trimming took off 3 bases at V and 2 bases at J, with 7 bases between the two ends. There are 13 residues in the CDR3. CDR1 is SGHTA and CDR2 is FQGNSA in the germline V gene. The CDR3 DNA reads TGTGCCAGCAGCTTTGACAAGCAAGAGACCCAGTACTTC. It translates to CASSFDKQETQYF.

The chain employs TRBV27 and TRBJ2-7; D is undetermined. This CDR3 spans 16 amino acids. V dropped 0 bases and J dropped 4 bases, with 16 bases sitting between them. Germline CDR1 reads MNHEY; CDR2 reads SMNVEV (reference sequence). The chain's CDR3 is CASSLSAGLATYEQYF. The CDR3, as DNA: TGTGCCAGCAGTTTATCAGCAGGTTTGGCTACGTACGAGCAGTACTTC.

This clone was recorded a few times. This rearrangement joins TRBV6-1 to TRBJ2-4; no firm D call. The germline gives CDR1 MNHNS, CDR2 SASEGT. The CDR3 loop spans 12 amino acids. V lost 8 bases and J 2 bases, leaving 7 bases between the germline ends. The CDR3 region has the DNA TGTGCCAGCTCCGGGTCCAAAAACATTCAGTACTTC. Translation: CASSGSKNIQYF.

The chain combines TRBV10-3 with TRBJ2-3; the D is unclear. Per germline, CDR1 ENHRY and CDR2 SYGVKD. The CDR3 has 15 amino acids. V was pared by 0 bases and J by 3 bases, with 10 bases between. The CDR3 sequence: CAISESAHGTDTQYF. CDR3 nucleotide sequence: TGTGCCATCAGTGAGTCGGCCCATGGTACAGATACGCAGTATTTT.

The chain uses TRBV28 and TRBJ2-2, with TRBD2 matching 9 bases. The CDR3 has 16 residues. CDR1 is MDHEN and CDR2 is SYDVKM in the germline V gene. The V gene end was trimmed by 3 bases and the J gene end by 0 bases; junction bases not matched to a gene: 2. CDR3 sequence reads: CASSFLAGANTGELFF. For the CDR3, the DNA is TGTGCCAGCAGTTTTTTAGCGGGAGCGAACACCGGGGAGCTGTTTTTT.

The chain has TRBV7-6 and TRBJ2-3, with 9 bases that match TRBD2. V gave up 5 bases and J gave up 1 base; unmatched junction bases: 4. The CDR3 loop spans 15 amino acids. Germline CDR1 and CDR2: SGHVS and FNYEAQ. Written as DNA, the CDR3 is TGTGCCAGCAGCGACTCTAGCGGGGGCACAGATACGCAGTATTTT. Translation gives CASSDSSGGTDTQYF.

This clone is a singleton in its sample. The J gene is TRBJ2-1, the V gene TRBV29-1; 12 positions agree with TRBD2. Unmatched junction bases numbered 5, after V lost 1 base and J lost 7 bases. CDR3 length: 15 amino acids. Germline loops: CDR1 SQVTM, CDR2 ANQGSEA. CDR3 sequence reads: CSVEATSGSLNEQFF. The CDR3 bases are TGCAGCGTTGAAGCGACTAGCGGGAGTCTAAATGAGCAGTTCTTC.

The chain combines TRBV28 with TRBJ1-5, with D hard to call. Germline CDR1 is MDHEN and CDR2 is SYDVKM. Trimming took off 3 bases at V and 2 bases at J, with 14 bases between the two ends. The CDR3 is 16 amino acids. CDR3 DNA: TGTGCCAGCAGTTTGACGGGAATACGTGGCAATCAGCCCCAGCATTTT. This sequence encodes CASSLTGIRGNQPQHF.

This rearrangement joins TRBV7-9 to TRBJ1-3; no clear D gene. The CDR3 totals 13 residues. V dropped 3 bases and J dropped 3 bases, with 6 bases sitting between them. Germline V gene sequence: CDR1 SEHNR, CDR2 FQNEAQ (reference sequence). Here the CDR3 reads CASSLAGGNTIYF. For the CDR3, the DNA is TGTGCCAGCAGCTTGGCAGGTGGAAACACCATATATTTT.

The chain couples TRBV28 to TRBJ2-6, with D uncertain. From germline, CDR1 is MDHEN and CDR2 SYDVKM. V lost 3 bases, J lost 0 bases, and 6 bases lay in between. The CDR3 is 15 residues long. CDR3 amino acids: CASSFAVSGANVLTF. The CDR3 bases are TGTGCCAGCAGTTTCGCGGTCTCTGGGGCCAACGTCCTGACTTTC.

The J gene is TRBJ2-5, the V gene TRBV7-6; the match to TRBD2 covers 9 bases. Losses at the gene ends were 1 base for V and 6 bases for J; bases not matched to a gene: 12. Germline V gene lookup returns CDR1 SGHVS and CDR2 FNYEAQ. This CDR3 region has 17 residues. CDR3 protein: CASSLGLVAGGQKTQYF. The CDR3 DNA is TGTGCCAGCAGCTTAGGGCTTGTGGCGGGGGGGCAGAAGACCCAGTACTTC.

J is TRBJ2-5 and V is TRBV7-2; 12 bases map to TRBD2. This CDR3 contains 16 residues. Germline CDR1 reads SGHTA; CDR2 reads FQGNSA. V shed 4 bases and J 4 bases; nucleotides not matched to a gene: 7. CDR3 sequence: CASSYASGRAGETQYF. In DNA form, the CDR3 reads TGTGCCAGCAGCTACGCTAGCGGGAGGGCCGGAGAGACCCAGTACTTC.

In regard to this clone: The junction and the germline gene differ at one end; a read error may be behind it. The genes are TRBV19 and TRBJ2-5; 14 bases align to TRBD2. The germline V gene has CDR1 LNHDA and CDR2 SQIVND (reference sequence). The CDR3 loop spans 12 amino acids. CDR3 residues: CASSPGLAGVDF. DNA for the CDR3: TGTGCCAGTAGTCCGGGACTAGCGGGAGTTGACTTC.

CDR3 residues: CAISEGGDGEDNEQFF. The CDR3 nucleotides are TGTGCCATCAGTGAAGGGGGGGACGGTGAGGACAATGAGCAGTTCTTC. V is TRBV10-3 and J is TRBJ2-1; possible D gene TRBD2, 7 bases. There are 16 residues in the CDR3. Deletions cut 3 bases from V and 5 bases from J, with 17 bases between. Germline V CDR1 and CDR2: ENHRY, SYGVKD.

This rearrangement joins TRBV5-4 to TRBJ2-1, with TRBD1 matching over 12 bases. The CDR3 is made up of 15 amino acids. Trimming removed 4 bases from V and 7 bases from J; junction bases left unmatched: 6. CDR1 is SGHNT and CDR2 is YYREEE in the germline V gene (reference sequence). CDR3 sequence (DNA): TGTGCCAGCAGCACGGGACAGGGGGCGCGGAATGAGCAGTTCTTC. Protein product: CASSTGQGARNEQFF.

The chain uses TRBV28 and TRBJ2-4; the D gene is possibly TRBD2 (6 bases). The CDR3 runs to 15 residues. V gave up 3 bases and J gave up 7 bases, with 16 bases separating them. CDR1 and CDR2 (germline): MDHEN, SYDVKM. CDR3 in DNA: TGTGCCAGCAGTTTCCAAGTAGCGGTAGGGAACATTCAGTACTTC. Amino acids: CASSFQVAVGNIQYF.

This clone was seen a few times. The chain uses TRBV2 and TRBJ2-6; no clear D gene. V was trimmed by 7 bases and J by 12 bases, leaving 10 bases between them. Germline V gives CDR1 SNHLY, CDR2 FYNNEI. This CDR3 comprises 11 residues. Written as DNA, the CDR3 is TGTGCCAGCAAAACAGCTTCCGTCCTGACTTTC. Residues: CASKTASVLTF.

This clone was recorded only once. The chain uses TRBV15 and TRBJ1-3, with 7 bases that match TRBD1. Germline CDR1 reads LNHNV; CDR2 reads YYDKDF (reference sequence). V lost 9 bases and J lost 4; bases outside the gene matches: 6. This CDR3 is 13 amino acids long. The CDR3 here is CATHDRDGNTIYF. DNA of the CDR3: TGTGCCACACACGACAGGGACGGAAACACCATATATTTT.

V is TRBV14 and J is TRBJ2-3, with 8 bases lining up with TRBD1. Germline CDR1 is SGHDN and CDR2 is FVKESK. The CDR3 sequence is 13 residues long. The V segment lost 4 bases and the J segment 5 bases; nucleotides outside the gene matches: 2. The chain's CDR3 is CASSPTGVDTQYF. CDR3 bases: TGTGCCAGCAGCCCGACAGGGGTAGATACGCAGTATTTT.

V is TRBV20-1 and J is TRBJ1-1, with D possibly being TRBD1 (6 bases). This CDR3 is 10 amino acids long. Germline V gene data show CDR1 as DFQATT and CDR2 as SNEGSKA (reference sequence). Trimming removed 5 bases from V and 9 bases from J, with 10 bases in between. CDR3 sequence reads: CSAHRVKAFF. DNA for the CDR3: TGCAGTGCTCACAGGGTTAAAGCTTTCTTT.

This clone showed up just a few times. This rearrangement joins TRBV10-2 to TRBJ2-7; tentative D call: TRBD2 (6 bases). The CDR3 length is 15 residues. Germline V gene sequence: CDR1 WSHSY, CDR2 SAAADI. V was cut by 6 bases and J by 3 bases, with 18 bases left in between. The CDR3, as DNA: TGCGCCAGCAGACGGGACGGGACTCAGTTCTACGAGCAGTACTTC. Its translation: CASRRDGTQFYEQYF.

The gene calls are TRBV27 and TRBJ2-5; D is possibly TRBD1 (6 bases). Per the germline V gene, CDR1 is MNHEY and CDR2 is SMNVEV (reference sequence). V lost 0 bases to trimming and J lost 1 base, with 6 bases between them. This CDR3 is built from 14 residues. The CDR3 region is CASSLSRGQETQYF. CDR3 DNA sequence: TGTGCCAGCAGTTTATCCAGGGGCCAAGAGACCCAGTACTTC.

This clone was recorded once. The chain joins TRBV5-1 to TRBJ2-5, with 12 bases fitting TRBD2. Germline CDR1 SGHRS, CDR2 YFSETQ. The J segment lost 4 bases and the V segment lost 0 bases, leaving 16 bases of the junction unmatched. The CDR3 sequence is 20 residues long. The CDR3 reads CASSLAATSGRYQGSETQYF. In nucleotides, the CDR3 is TGCGCCAGCAGCTTGGCCGCGACTAGCGGGAGATACCAGGGGTCAGAGACCCAGTACTTC.

The chain combines TRBV2 with TRBJ2-5; 8 nucleotides align to TRBD2. The J call may be wrong; the DNA end is better matched by TRBJ2-7. This CDR3 spans 14 amino acids. In germline, CDR1 is SNHLY, CDR2 FYNNEI. The CDR3 coding sequence is TGTGCCAGCAGTGCTAAGCGGGGGAACTACGAGCAGTACTTC. It codes for CASSAKRGNYEQYF.

This chain connects TRBV25-1 to TRBJ2-5, with a tentative D call TRBD1 (6 bases). The CDR3 loop spans 15 amino acids. Looked up from germline, CDR1 is MGHDK and CDR2 is SYGVNS. Trimming left V 0 bases short and J 2 bases short, with 10 bases between. The CDR3 loop reads CASSEYQGSQETQYF. The CDR3 DNA sequence: TGTGCCAGCAGTGAATATCAGGGGAGTCAAGAGACCCAGTACTTC.

V usage is TRBV28 and J usage is TRBJ1-1, with D possibly matching TRBD1 (5 bases). The CDR3 totals 15 residues. V was clipped by 7 bases and J by 6 bases, with 21 bases between them. The germline V gene encodes CDR1 MDHEN and CDR2 SYDVKM. CDR3 nucleotide sequence: TGTGCCAGCAACGCTCCGGGACTCCAAAAATCTGAAGCTTTCTTT. As protein: CASNAPGLQKSEAFF.

In its sample, this clone was seen once. The rearrangement links TRBV10-3 to TRBJ2-1; 9 bases match TRBD1. The CDR3 sequence is 16 residues long. From germline, CDR1 is ENHRY and CDR2 SYGVKD. The junction had 9 bases not matched to a gene; V was cut back by 3 bases and J by 6 bases. The CDR3 sequence: CAISDGTGLRGNEQFF. CDR3 sequence (DNA): TGTGCCATCAGTGACGGGACAGGGCTTAGGGGCAATGAGCAGTTCTTC.

This clone was observed once. V and J are TRBV2 and TRBJ1-1; the D is unclear. The ends were cut back, 6 bases at V and 4 bases at J, with 15 bases in the middle. The germline CDR1 and CDR2 sequences are SNHLY and FYNNEI. This CDR3 has 14 residues. CDR3 sequence: CASSLGGGFTEAFF. CDR3 DNA: TGTGCCAGCAGCCTGGGTGGCGGGTTCACTGAAGCTTTCTTT.

The chain uses TRBV29-1 and TRBJ2-5; possibly TRBD1 for D (5 bases). Trimming pared 3 bases from V and 0 bases from J, leaving 5 bases between. The CDR3 loop spans 12 amino acids. Germline-derived CDR1 and CDR2 are SQVTM and ANQGSEA. The CDR3 coding sequence is TGCAGCGTTGACAGGGACCAAGAGACCCAGTACTTC. This sequence encodes CSVDRDQETQYF.

This chain joins TRBV5-1 and TRBJ2-7; D perhaps matches TRBD1 (6 bases). The CDR3 is 14 residues long. CDR1 SGHRS and CDR2 YFSETQ come from the germline V gene. Between the trimmed V and J ends, which lost 0 bases and 3 bases, there was a span of 10 bases. CDR3 DNA sequence: TGCGCCAGCAGCTTGGGGGACATCGTCTACGAGCAGTACTTC. This sequence encodes CASSLGDIVYEQYF.

A word on this clone: The germline gene is not matched at one end of the junction; a read error may be the cause. This CDR3 is also generated by other DNA sequences in the sample. The chain uses TRBV5-4 and TRBJ2-5; D not resolved. This CDR3 is built from 15 residues. The germline CDR1 and CDR2 sequences are SGHNT and YYREEE (reference sequence). CDR3: CASSLALSSVETQYF. The CDR3 DNA is TGCGCCAGCAGCTTGGCCCTCTCTAGTGTGGAGACCCAGTACTTC.